These 7 T cell receptor beta chains originate from one sample sequenced in a study of cytomegalovirus exposure and HLA in healthy donors. In the PCR, 60 Vbeta and 13 Jbeta primers were used. Sequencing was performed with immunoSEQ multiplex PCR; in TCRdb, only in-frame clones are kept and a portion is missing. Here the sample spans 100,000 to 150,000 clones, over 60% being singletons. Sequencing used PBMCs. These receptors were collected from a male donor in good health and CMV-seropositive.

This sequence joins TRBV29-1 and TRBJ2-5; TRBD1 might be the D (6 bases). CDR3 size: 14 residues. Germline V CDR1 and CDR2: SQVTM, ANQGSEA. Trimming stripped 6 bases from V and 7 bases from J, with 21 bases between. The CDR3 DNA reads TGCAGCGTGGGGGTGGGGGCAGACGAAGGGACCCAGTACTTC. Translated: CSVGVGADEGTQYF.

The V call is TRBV7-2, the J call TRBJ2-7, with 9 bases that match TRBD1. V lost 0 bases, J lost 6 bases, and 6 bases stayed unmatched. The CDR3 spans 15 residues. Germline lookup yields CDR1 SGHTA and CDR2 FQGNSA. The CDR3 spells CASSLAGTGLGEQYF. CDR3 DNA sequence: TGTGCCAGCAGCTTAGCGGGGACAGGGCTAGGCGAGCAGTACTTC.

The genes are TRBV5-4 and TRBJ2-7, with 7 bases aligning to TRBD1. The V and J ends lost 0 bases and 3 bases, in that order; junction bases with no gene match: 6. This CDR3 comprises 15 residues. CDR1 is SGHNT, CDR2 YYREEE, per germline (reference sequence). The CDR3 sequence: CASSLGSRGIYEQYF. DNA of the CDR3: TGTGCCAGCAGCTTGGGGTCCAGGGGGATCTACGAGCAGTACTTC.

CDR3 region: CASGTGEAKNIQYF. The CDR3 nucleotides read TGCGCCAGTGGGACAGGGGAAGCCAAAAACATTCAGTACTTC. V usage is TRBV5-1 and J usage is TRBJ2-4; 10 bases are a match to TRBD1. V lost 8 bases to trimming and J lost 0 bases; unmatched junction nucleotides: 2. CDR3 length: 14 amino acids. Germline V gene lookup returns CDR1 SGHRS and CDR2 YFSETQ.

The chain is built from TRBV5-4 and TRBJ2-3; weak D call: TRBD2 (6 bases). The CDR3 has 17 amino acids. Trimming removed 0 bases at V and 0 bases at J, with 14 bases between. Germline values: CDR1 SGHNT, CDR2 YYREEE (reference sequence). The CDR3 bases are TGTGCCAGCAGCTTGGGACCACCCGGGGGTAGCACAGATACGCAGTATTTT. Protein sequence: CASSLGPPGGSTDTQYF.

The chain joins TRBV11-2 to TRBJ2-1; 8 nucleotides agree with TRBD2. Germline CDR1 is SGHAT and CDR2 is FQNNGV. V lost 5 bases, J lost 15 bases, and 12 bases stayed unmatched. The CDR3 is 13 residues long. CDR3 in DNA: TGTGCCAGCAGCCTAGCGGGTCCGCCCTTTACGTTCTTC. This gives the protein CASSLAGPPFTFF.

This chain connects TRBV2 to TRBJ1-1; no definite D call. V was cut by 7 bases and J by 6 bases, with 15 bases left in between. Germline CDR1 reads SNHLY; CDR2 reads FYNNEI. The CDR3 is 13 amino acids. This chain's CDR3 is CASTTAGFPEAFF. As DNA, the CDR3 is TGTGCCAGCACCACGGCGGGTTTCCCTGAAGCTTTCTTT.